This T cell receptor (beta chain) derives from a study of cytomegalovirus exposure and HLA in healthy donors. Study conclusions and caveats: CMV serostatus alone was available as immune exposure information. DRB1 had the most TCR associations and HLA-C the fewest, a later analysis found, with rates varying by HLA locus. TCR beta sequences reportedly predicted most subjects' HLA-A and HLA-B alleles accurately. V- and J-gene trimming in TCR beta was tied to a missense DCLRE1C variant by an analysis performed later.

PCR was performed using 60 Vbeta and 13 Jbeta primers. Sequencing used immunoSEQ multiplex PCR; TCRdb keeps in-frame clones, though not all of them. The sample shows 100,000 to 120,000 clones, around 63% of them seen only once. As regards this clone: Its target is not known.

This CDR3 contains 11 residues. In germline, CDR1 is SNHLY, CDR2 FYNNEI. Losses at the gene ends were 7 bases for V and 14 bases for J; bases not matched to a gene: 8. The chain has TRBV2 and TRBJ2-1, with 7 bases that match TRBD2. Sample: PBMCs. The TCR originated in a man aged 25-45 years in good health and CMV-seronegative. CDR3 bases: TGTGCCAGCACTGAGGGAGGGTTTAAGTTCTTC. It codes for CASTEGGFKFF.